The rows below give T cell receptor beta chains drawn from one sample of a study of CD8 T cells in ankylosing spondylitis. Each CDR3 protein is one row after TCRdb ran MiXCR on the 5' RACE reads. The top ten hold 15% to 20% of the sample, which has roughly 670,000 distinct CDR3 sequences, around 20% seen once. The specimen sequenced was blood, either unsorted or a sorted T cell fraction (not recorded which). The receptors come from a male donor with ankylosing spondylitis. CDR3s include the opening cysteine and the closing phenylalanine or tryptophan. The D gene is left open where the match is weak. The listing skips clone size in some rows; elsewhere it reads once, few, many or a size class.

v_call	clone_size	j_call	d_call	cdr3_nt	cdr3_aa
TRBV3-1	.	TRBJ2-7	TRBD2	TGTGCCAGCAGCCAACCTATAGCGGGAGACTACGAGCAGTACTTC	CASSQPIAGDYEQYF
TRBV10-1	few	TRBJ2-7	.	TGCGCCAGCAGTCGGTTTGGAGATTACGAGCAGTACTTC	CASSRFGDYEQYF
TRBV5-1	few	TRBJ2-7	.	TGCGCCAGCAACGACGAACAGGGAAACGAGCAGTACTTC	CASNDEQGNEQYF
TRBV27	few	TRBJ2-7	.	TGTGCCAGCAGTTTCTCCGGGCTAGTCAACAGGGAGCAGTACTTC	CASSFSGLVNREQYF
TRBV12-3/TRBV12-4	few	TRBJ2-5	TRBD1	TGTGCCAGCAGTGCCCCTCAGGGGGCGAAAGAGACCCAGTACTTC	CASSAPQGAKETQYF
TRBV6-2/TRBV6-3	few	TRBJ2-7	.	TGTGCCAGCAGTTACGGTAGGACAGAGACCTACGAGCAGTACTTC	CASSYGRTETYEQYF
TRBV15	few	TRBJ1-1	.	TGTGCCACCAGCAGGAAGTCGGGCACTGAAGCTTTCTTT	CATSRKSGTEAFF
TRBV4-1	.	TRBJ1-1	TRBD1	TGCGCCAGCAGCCATCCGGGACAGAAGAACACTGAAGCTTTCTTT	CASSHPGQKNTEAFF
TRBV7-9	few	TRBJ2-7	TRBD1	TGTGCCAGCAGCATCGGACAGGGCAGCTCCTACGAGCAGTACTTC	CASSIGQGSSYEQYF
TRBV11-2	few	TRBJ2-1	.	TGTGCCAAAAAGGGGGAGAATTTTTGCAATGAGCAGTTCTTC	CAKKGENFCNEQFF
TRBV10-3	.	TRBJ2-7	TRBD1	TGTGCCATCAGTGAGACAGGACAGGGACGCTCCTACGAGCAGTACTTC	CAISETGQGRSYEQYF
TRBV5-1	.	TRBJ2-1	TRBD2	TGCGCCAGCAGCCCCCAACTAGCGGGGGGGCAGGGTGAGCAGTTCTTC	CASSPQLAGGQGEQFF
TRBV7-2	.	TRBJ2-1	.	TGTGCCAGCACCTCAGGGCTGGGCAGGGAACGGGGCAGGGGCTCCTACAATGAGCAGTTCTTC	CASTSGLGRERGRGSYNEQFF
TRBV30	few	TRBJ1-2	TRBD1	TGTGCCTGGACCGTATCGGGACAGGGGGCTTTAGGCTACACCTTC	CAWTVSGQGALGYTF
TRBV24-1	few	TRBJ2-7	TRBD1	TGTGCCACCAGTGACCCAACCAGACAGGGGGACGAGCAGTACTTC	CATSDPTRQGDEQYF
TRBV5-1	.	TRBJ2-5	TRBD1	TGCGCCAGCAGCCAGGGACAGGGGGACCAAGAGACCCAGTACTTC	CASSQGQGDQETQYF
TRBV20-1	.	TRBJ1-5	.	TGCAGTGCTAGAGCCTTACAGGGTAAACAGCCCCAGCATTTT	CSARALQGKQPQHF
TRBV12-3/TRBV12-4	few	TRBJ2-7	.	TGTGCCAGCAGAAAACTCGGGGGGCAGGGTTCCTACGAGCAGTACTTC	CASRKLGGQGSYEQYF
TRBV6-1	few	TRBJ1-1	TRBD1	TGTGCCAGCAGTGAAGCGCCGAGGACAGGGGACACTGAAGCTTTCTTT	CASSEAPRTGDTEAFF
TRBV20-1	.	TRBJ2-1	TRBD2	TGCAGTGCTAGTCCCGGGACTAGCGGGAGGGGGAAATACAATGAGCAGTTCTTC	CSASPGTSGRGKYNEQFF
TRBV12-3/TRBV12-4	.	TRBJ1-5	TRBD1	TGTGCCAGCAGTTTTGGACAGGTTAGCAATCAGCCCCAGCATTTT	CASSFGQVSNQPQHF
TRBV12-3/TRBV12-4	.	TRBJ2-2	TRBD2	TGTGCCAGCAGTTTCCTTAGCGGGAGGGCCGACACCGGGGAGCTGTTTTTT	CASSFLSGRADTGELFF
TRBV9	few	TRBJ2-3	.	TGTGCCAGCAGCCCGAATCCGCCTAGCCGTAGCACAGATACGCAGTATTTT	CASSPNPPSRSTDTQYF
TRBV29-1	.	TRBJ2-7	TRBD1	TGCAGCGTTTCCGGGACAGGCTACGAGCAGTACTTC	CSVSGTGYEQYF
TRBV7-8	few	TRBJ2-7	TRBD1	TGTGCCAGCAGCTCGAGGACAGGGGTTGAGCAGTACTTC	CASSSRTGVEQYF
TRBV4-1	.	TRBJ2-7	.	TGCGCCAGCAGCCCCCAGGGACTCCACTACGAGCAGTACTTC	CASSPQGLHYEQYF
TRBV2	few	TRBJ1-5	.	TGTGCCTCCACGCCGGGGGGGCCTGGACAGCCCCAGCATTTT	CASTPGGPGQPQHF
TRBV7-6	.	TRBJ1-6	.	TGTGCCAGCAGTTCCAGGGTGGATTCACCCCTCCACTTT	CASSSRVDSPLHF
TRBV27	few	TRBJ2-1	.	TGTGCCAGCAGTTTATCACCCCGACCCGACAATGAGCAGTTCTTC	CASSLSPRPDNEQFF
TRBV11-2	.	TRBJ2-3	TRBD2	TGTGCCAGCAGCTTTGGGACTAGCGGGAAAGATACGCAGTATTTT	CASSFGTSGKDTQYF
TRBV7-3	.	TRBJ2-1	.	TGTGCCAGCAGCATAGGGGGGGGTCCCTACAATGAGCAGTTCTTC	CASSIGGGPYNEQFF
TRBV7-6	.	TRBJ2-3	.	TGTGCCAGCAGCTTAGAACTCGTCGCGGGCACAGATACGCAGTATTTT	CASSLELVAGTDTQYF